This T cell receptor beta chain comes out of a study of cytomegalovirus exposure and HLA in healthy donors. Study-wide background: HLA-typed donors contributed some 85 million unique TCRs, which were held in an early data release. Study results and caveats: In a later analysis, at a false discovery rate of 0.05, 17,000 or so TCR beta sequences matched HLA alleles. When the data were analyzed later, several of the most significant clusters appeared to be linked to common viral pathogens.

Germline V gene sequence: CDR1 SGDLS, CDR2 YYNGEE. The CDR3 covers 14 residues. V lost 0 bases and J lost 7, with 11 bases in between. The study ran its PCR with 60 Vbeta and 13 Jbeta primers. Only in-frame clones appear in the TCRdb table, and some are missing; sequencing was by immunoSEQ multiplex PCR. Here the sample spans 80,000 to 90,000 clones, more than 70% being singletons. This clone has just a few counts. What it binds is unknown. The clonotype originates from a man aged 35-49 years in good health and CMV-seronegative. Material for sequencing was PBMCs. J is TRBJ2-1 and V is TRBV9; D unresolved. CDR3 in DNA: TGTGCCAGCAGCGTAGTCCGATCGCGAAATGAGCAGTTCTTC. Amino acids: CASSVVRSRNEQFF.